This TCR beta chain was observed in a study of CD8 T cells in ankylosing spondylitis. Germline-derived CDR1 and CDR2 are LNHDA and SQIVND (reference sequence). The CDR3 runs 15 residues. V gave up 6 bases and J gave up 0 bases, with 12 bases separating them. Study results and limitations: Clones linked with disease were CD8+ and fairly uncommon in the peripheral blood.

TCRdb passed the 5' RACE reads through MiXCR, listing each CDR3 protein once. The sample has around 210,000 distinct CDR3 sequences; under 8.5% are singletons. With regard to this clonotype: Its antigen remains unknown.

Specimen: blood, either unsorted or a sorted T cell fraction (not recorded which). This TCR was recovered from a female donor with ankylosing spondylitis or in good health (not recorded which). This chain links TRBV19 with TRBJ2-1; D is possibly TRBD1 or TRBD2 (6 bases each). CDR3 DNA: TGTGCCAGTAGAGGGGGGTGGGGCTCCTACAATGAGCAGTTCTTC. It encodes CASRGGWGSYNEQFF. Full variable domain (rest looked up from reference TRBV19 and TRBJ2-1): DGGITQSPKYLFRKEGQNVTLSCEQNLNHDAMYWYRQDPGQGLRLIYYSQIVNDFQKGDIAEGYSVSREKKESFPLTVTSAQKNPTAFYLCASRGGWGSYNEQFFGPGTRLTVL.